This T cell receptor (beta chain) was identified during a study of neurological immune-mediated disorders (dated by TCRdb to about 2019). Regarding the research as a whole: Peripheral blood TCR-beta repertoires from HTLV-I-associated myelopathy (HAM/TSP) patients, multiple sclerosis patients and healthy controls were compared by UMI-based sequencing. Of the 70 or so subjects in the cohort, about 14 were HAM/TSP patients, approximately 34 were multiple sclerosis patients, and about 20 were healthy controls. Alongside PBMC samples, the set of 106 TCR-beta libraries contained longitudinal samples, technical triplicates, and paired CD4+ and CD8+ T-cell subsets that had been sorted. General study outcomes and caveats: No identical CDR3 amino acid sequences were found to be shared among expanded clones across subjects, suggesting that TCR-beta repertoires were private in all groups. TCR clonal expansion was highest in HAM/TSP patients and lowest in MS patients, with MS patients falling below even healthy controls.

For the unsorted PBMC libraries, 2 million PBMCs were stored in RNAlater at -80 degrees C until RNA extraction and were used to generate the libraries. Peripheral blood was subjected to Ficoll-Hypaque density gradient centrifugation to isolate PBMCs, which were then cryopreserved in liquid nitrogen. cDNA was synthesized by template-switch 5'RACE using a primer with a 10-nucleotide random unique molecular identifier that tagged each TCR transcript. Over 170 million TCR-beta sequences, covering 15-18 subjects, were produced in each sequencing run. The RNeasy kit was used to extract total RNA. The KAPA Real-time Library Amplification kit was used to amplify TCR-beta VDJ regions with primers for the TCR constant region and the 5'RACE anchor. Sample indexes and Illumina adaptors were added in a first PCR, after which library yield was increased in a second PCR. After Ampure bead purification, the TCR product of roughly 650 bp was size-selected on a 2% E-gel SizeSelection system. Library quality was checked on a Bioanalyzer, concentration was measured with Qubit, and libraries were quantified with the Kapa Library Quantification kit before pooling. An Illumina HiSeq 2500 sequenced the libraries paired-end 2 x 150 bp. To increase sequence diversity, roughly 23-30% phiX was spiked into each library pool. The original methods were these. Quality-filtered reads were processed with the UMI-based MiGEC pipeline, and over 80% of raw TCR sequences were removed by the MiGEC pipeline during error correction. VDJ genes were aligned to IMGT germline references, and clonotypes were defined by unique CDR3 amino acid sequence plus V-J genes. Clonal expansion, Shannon diversity, and CDR3 relatedness (CalcPairwiseDistances, ClusterSamples) were evaluated with VDJtools, and phylogenetic trees were built with CLCbio workbench. Clones with at least 8 unique UMIs were defined as expanded, with this threshold being based on coefficient-of-variation modelling across technical triplicates. Using fastp at Q25 and MiXCR, TCRdb reprocessed the public reads and kept productive beta chains. Rows matching on CDR3 protein sequence are summarized as one entry with the most common DNA and genes. The authors' filters were not applied to this entry. In this sample the table shows 50,000 or so distinct CDR3 sequences, over 9% of which occur a single time. Over 20% of the sample lies in the top ten.

Ten or more counts support this clonotype. It lacks a known antigen. No base qualities exist here, and no much larger clone lies one base off it. Sequences were obtained from PBMCs. The clonotype was recovered from a woman aged 40 to 50 with HTLV-1-associated myelopathy (HAM/TSP).

The nucleotides read TGTGCCAGCAGCTGGGGCAGGATACGCTCTGGAAACACCATATATTTT. Its translation is CASSWGRIRSGNTIYF. Rearrangement joined TRBV7-2 to TRBJ1-3, with a weak D call of TRBD1 (5 bases match). The CDR3 covers 16 residues, taking in both the cysteine and the phenylalanine. Of all the DNA, just the CDR3 is kept, 48 bases in frame from base 1. CDR1 and CDR2 are read off the germline V gene as SGHTA and FQGNSA. The V and J ends are trimmed by 4 bases and 0 bases, leaving 13 bases between them.